This T cell receptor beta chain was sequenced during a study of T cell changes during pregnancy in multiple sclerosis. J was trimmed by 4 bases and V by 5 bases; bases with no gene match: 6. Germline lookup yields CDR1 MDHEN and CDR2 SYDVKM. This CDR3 is built from 15 residues. Data came from immunoSEQ multiplex PCR; TCRdb stores just in-frame clones and leaves some out. The sample lists about 73,000 clones; 85% to 95% were seen once. The chain carries TRBV28 and TRBJ1-2, with 11 positions matching TRBD1. The clonotype was recovered from a female donor in good health, enrolled as a control in a pregnancy study. The material was peripheral blood, obtained in the third trimester of pregnancy. This CDR3 reads CASSPPGQGVYGYTF. CDR3 in DNA: TGTGCCAGCAGTCCGCCGGGACAGGGGGTCTATGGCTACACCTTC.